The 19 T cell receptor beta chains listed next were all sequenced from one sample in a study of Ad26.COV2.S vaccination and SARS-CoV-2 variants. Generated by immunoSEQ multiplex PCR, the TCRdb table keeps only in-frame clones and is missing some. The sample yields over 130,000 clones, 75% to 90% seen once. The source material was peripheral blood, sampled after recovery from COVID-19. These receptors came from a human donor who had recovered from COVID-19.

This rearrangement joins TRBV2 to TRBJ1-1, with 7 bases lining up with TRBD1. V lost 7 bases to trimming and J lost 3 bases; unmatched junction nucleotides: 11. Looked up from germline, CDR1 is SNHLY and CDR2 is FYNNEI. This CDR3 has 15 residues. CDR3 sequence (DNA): TGTGCCAGCAACTCCGACAGGGAGGGGGACACTGAAGCTTTCTTT. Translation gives CASNSDREGDTEAFF.

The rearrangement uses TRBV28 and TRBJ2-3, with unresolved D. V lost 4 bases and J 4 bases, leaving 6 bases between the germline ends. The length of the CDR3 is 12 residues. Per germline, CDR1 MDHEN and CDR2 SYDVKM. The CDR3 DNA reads TGTGCCAGCAGTTCGCTACCAGATACGCAGTATTTT. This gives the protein CASSSLPDTQYF.

The CDR3 sequence: CSASRGKNTEAFF. The CDR3 DNA follows: TGCAGTGCTAGTCGGGGGAAGAACACTGAAGCTTTCTTT. This chain links TRBV20-1 with TRBJ1-1, with TRBD1 as a possible D gene (5 bases). CDR3 length equals 13 residues. Trimming left V 3 bases short and J 1 base short, with 9 bases between. Germline values: CDR1 DFQATT, CDR2 SNEGSKA (reference sequence).

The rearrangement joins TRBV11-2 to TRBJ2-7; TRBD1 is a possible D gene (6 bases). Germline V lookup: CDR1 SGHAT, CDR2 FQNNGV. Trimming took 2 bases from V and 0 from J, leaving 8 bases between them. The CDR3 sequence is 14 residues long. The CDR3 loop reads CASSLQGSSYEQYF. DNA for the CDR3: TGTGCCAGCAGCTTACAGGGGTCCTCCTACGAGCAGTACTTC.

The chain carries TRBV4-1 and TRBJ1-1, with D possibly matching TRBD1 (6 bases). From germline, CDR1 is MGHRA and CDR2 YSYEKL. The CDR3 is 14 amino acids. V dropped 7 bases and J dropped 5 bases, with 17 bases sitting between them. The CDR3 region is CASTLQGRFTEAFF. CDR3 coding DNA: TGCGCCAGCACCCTACAGGGCCGTTTTACTGAAGCTTTCTTT.

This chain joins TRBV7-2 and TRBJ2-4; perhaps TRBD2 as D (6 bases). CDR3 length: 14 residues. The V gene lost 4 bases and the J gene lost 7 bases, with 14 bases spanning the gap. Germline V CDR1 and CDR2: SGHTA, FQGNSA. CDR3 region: CASSSQGGRNIQYF. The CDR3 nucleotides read TGTGCCAGCAGCTCGCAGGGAGGCAGGAACATTCAGTACTTC. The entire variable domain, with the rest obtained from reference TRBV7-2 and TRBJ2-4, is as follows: GAGVSQSPSNKVTEKGKDVELRCDPISGHTALYWYRQSLGQGLEFLIYFQGNSAPDKSGLPSDRFSAERTGGSVSTLTIQRTQQEDSAVYLCASSSQGGRNIQYFGAGTRLSVL.

This chain's CDR3 is CASSSAGGGVAKNIQYF. CDR3 DNA: TGTGCCAGCAGCTCAGCGGGTGGTGGGGTAGCCAAAAACATTCAGTACTTC. This rearrangement joins TRBV7-2 to TRBJ2-4; TRBD2 is a possible D gene (6 bases). Germline-derived CDR1 and CDR2 are SGHTA and FQGNSA. This CDR3 contains 17 residues. V gave up 4 bases and J gave up 0 bases, with 16 bases separating them.

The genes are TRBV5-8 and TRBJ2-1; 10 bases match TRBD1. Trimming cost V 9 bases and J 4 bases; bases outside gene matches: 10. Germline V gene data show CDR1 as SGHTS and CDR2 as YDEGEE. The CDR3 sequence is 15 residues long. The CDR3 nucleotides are TGTGCCATCTCGCGGACAGGGGGGGTTTACAATGAGCAGTTCTTC. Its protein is CAISRTGGVYNEQFF.

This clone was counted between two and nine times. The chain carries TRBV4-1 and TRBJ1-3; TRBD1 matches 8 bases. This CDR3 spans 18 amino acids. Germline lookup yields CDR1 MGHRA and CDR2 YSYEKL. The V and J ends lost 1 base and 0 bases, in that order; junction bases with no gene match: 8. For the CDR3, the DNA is TGCGCCAGCAGCCAAGGTGGACAGGGAACGAACTCTGGAAACACCATATATTTT. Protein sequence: CASSQGGQGTNSGNTIYF.

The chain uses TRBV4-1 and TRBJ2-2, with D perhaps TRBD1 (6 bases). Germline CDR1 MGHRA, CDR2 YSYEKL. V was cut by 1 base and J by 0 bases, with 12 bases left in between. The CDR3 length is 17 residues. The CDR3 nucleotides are TGCGCCAGCAGCCAAGTAGGCAGGGGAACGAACACCGGGGAGCTGTTTTTT. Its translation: CASSQVGRGTNTGELFF.

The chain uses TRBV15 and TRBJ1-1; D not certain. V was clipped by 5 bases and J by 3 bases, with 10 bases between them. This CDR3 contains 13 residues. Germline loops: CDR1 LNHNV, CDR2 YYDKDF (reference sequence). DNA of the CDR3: TGTGCCACCAGCTTGAGGTGGGACACTGAAGCTTTCTTT. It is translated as CATSLRWDTEAFF.

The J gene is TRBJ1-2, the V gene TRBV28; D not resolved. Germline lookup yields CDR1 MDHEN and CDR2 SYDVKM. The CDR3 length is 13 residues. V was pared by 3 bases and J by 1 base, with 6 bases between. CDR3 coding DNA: TGTGCCAGCAGTTTTAGCCGTAACTATGGCTACACCTTC. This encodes CASSFSRNYGYTF.

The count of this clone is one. The CDR3 loop reads CASSLAGANVLTF. Here the CDR3 DNA reads TGTGCCAGCAGCTTGGCCGGGGCCAACGTCCTGACTTTC. The genes are TRBV5-5 and TRBJ2-6; D remains ambiguous. V was clipped by 0 bases and J by 4 bases, with 2 bases between them. Germline lookup yields CDR1 SGHKS and CDR2 YYEKEE (reference sequence). The CDR3 covers 13 residues.

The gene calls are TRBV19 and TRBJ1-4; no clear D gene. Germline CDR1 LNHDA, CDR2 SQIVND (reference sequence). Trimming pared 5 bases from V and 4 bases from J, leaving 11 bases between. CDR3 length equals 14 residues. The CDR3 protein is CASSSAEVNEKLFF. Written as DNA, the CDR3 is TGTGCCAGTAGTTCGGCGGAGGTTAATGAAAAACTGTTTTTT.

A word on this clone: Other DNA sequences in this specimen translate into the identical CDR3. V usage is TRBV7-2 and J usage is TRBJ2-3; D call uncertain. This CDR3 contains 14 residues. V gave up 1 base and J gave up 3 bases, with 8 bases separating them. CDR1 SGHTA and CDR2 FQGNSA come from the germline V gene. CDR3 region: CASSLGTSTDTQYF. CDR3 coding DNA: TGTGCCAGCAGCTTAGGTACTTCAACAGATACGCAGTATTTT.

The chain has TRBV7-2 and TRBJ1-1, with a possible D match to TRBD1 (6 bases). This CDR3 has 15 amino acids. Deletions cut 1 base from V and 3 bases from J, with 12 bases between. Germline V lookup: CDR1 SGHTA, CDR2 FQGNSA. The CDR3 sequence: CASSLVRGGYTEAFF. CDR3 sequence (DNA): TGTGCCAGCAGCTTAGTCAGGGGCGGATACACTGAAGCTTTCTTT.

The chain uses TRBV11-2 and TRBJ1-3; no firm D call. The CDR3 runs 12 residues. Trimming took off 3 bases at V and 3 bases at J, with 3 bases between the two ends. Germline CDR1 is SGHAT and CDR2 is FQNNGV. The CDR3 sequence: CASSFFGNTIYF. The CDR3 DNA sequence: TGTGCCAGCAGCTTCTTTGGAAACACCATATATTTT.

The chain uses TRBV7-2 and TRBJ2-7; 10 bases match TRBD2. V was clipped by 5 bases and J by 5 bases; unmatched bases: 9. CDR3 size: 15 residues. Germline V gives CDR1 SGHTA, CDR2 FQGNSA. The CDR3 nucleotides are TGTGCCAGCAGCCCGAAGCGGGGGGGCCTTCACGAGCAGTACTTC. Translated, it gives CASSPKRGGLHEQYF.

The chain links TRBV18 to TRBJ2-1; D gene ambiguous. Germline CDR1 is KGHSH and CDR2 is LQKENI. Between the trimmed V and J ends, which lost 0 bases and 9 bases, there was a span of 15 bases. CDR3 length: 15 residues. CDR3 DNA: TGTGCCAGCTCACCACCGGTTGATTCTTTCAGTGAGCAGTTCTTC. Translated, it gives CASSPPVDSFSEQFF.